The present TCR beta chain was sequenced within a study of T cell responses to AZD1222 COVID-19 vaccine. The study's findings and limits: Reportedly, nearly half of unique spike TCRs recognized epitopes outside B.1.351/B.1.1.7 mutations. Across the whole spike, CD4 TCRs peaked at regions 160-218 and 743-854. The donor group comprised mostly white British people and more females; the analysis possibly underestimated clonal diversity. Just 5 to 7 AZD1222 recipients tested seropositive at baseline.

This clone came up a few times. The antigen remains unidentified. The data were produced by immunoSEQ multiplex PCR, yet TCRdb's version contains in-frame clones alone and is incomplete. The table shows around 150,000 clones, with 85% to 95% occurring only once. With V trimmed by 5 bases and J by 1 base, 14 bases remained unmatched. Germline CDR1 is SGHRS and CDR2 is YFSETQ. The CDR3 has 18 amino acids. Sequenced material: peripheral blood, taken on day 0 of AZD1222 vaccination. This rearrangement joins TRBV5-1 to TRBJ2-2; 7 positions agree with TRBD1. The sequence derives from an adult in good health. This chain's CDR3 is CASRLRTGSVGNTGELFF. CDR3 nucleotides: TGCGCCAGCAGGTTAAGGACAGGCTCTGTGGGGAACACCGGGGAGCTGTTTTTT.